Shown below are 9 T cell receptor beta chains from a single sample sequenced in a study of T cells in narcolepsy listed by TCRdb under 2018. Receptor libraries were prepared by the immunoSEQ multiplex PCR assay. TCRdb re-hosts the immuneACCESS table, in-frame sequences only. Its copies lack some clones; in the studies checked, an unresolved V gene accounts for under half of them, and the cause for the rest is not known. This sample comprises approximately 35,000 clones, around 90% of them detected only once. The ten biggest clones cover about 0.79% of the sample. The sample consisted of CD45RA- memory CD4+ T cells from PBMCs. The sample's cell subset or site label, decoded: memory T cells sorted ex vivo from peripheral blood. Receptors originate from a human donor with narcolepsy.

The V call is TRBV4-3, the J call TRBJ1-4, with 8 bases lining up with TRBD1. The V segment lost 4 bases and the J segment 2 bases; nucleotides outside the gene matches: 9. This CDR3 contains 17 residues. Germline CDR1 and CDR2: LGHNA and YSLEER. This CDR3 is CASSRGAQGATNEKLFF. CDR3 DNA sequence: TGCGCCAGCAGCCGGGGGGCGCAGGGGGCGACTAATGAAAAACTGTTTTTT.

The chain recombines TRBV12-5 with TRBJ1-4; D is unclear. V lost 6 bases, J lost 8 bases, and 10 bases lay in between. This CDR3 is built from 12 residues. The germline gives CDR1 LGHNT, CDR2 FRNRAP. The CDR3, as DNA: TGTGCTAGTGGGTCCTCAGAGGAAAAACTGTTTTTT. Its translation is CASGSSEEKLFF.

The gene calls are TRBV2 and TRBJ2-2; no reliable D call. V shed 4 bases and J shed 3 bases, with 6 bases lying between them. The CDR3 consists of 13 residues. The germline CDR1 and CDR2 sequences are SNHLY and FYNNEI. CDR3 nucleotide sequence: TGTGCCAGCAGTGTCCGGGACACCGGGGAGCTGTTTTTT. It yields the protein CASSVRDTGELFF.

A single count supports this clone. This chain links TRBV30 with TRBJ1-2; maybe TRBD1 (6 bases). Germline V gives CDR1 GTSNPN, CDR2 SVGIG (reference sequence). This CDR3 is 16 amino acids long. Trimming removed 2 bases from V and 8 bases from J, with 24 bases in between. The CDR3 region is CAWSNGQQPTRKGYTF. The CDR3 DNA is TGTGCCTGGAGTAATGGACAGCAACCTACCAGGAAGGGCTACACCTTC.

The CDR3 is CASSQMADGYTF. DNA for the CDR3: TGTGCCAGCAGCCAAATGGCTGATGGCTACACCTTC. J is TRBJ1-2 and V is TRBV7-8; unclear D gene. V shed 5 bases and J shed 6 bases, with 10 bases lying between them. This CDR3 spans 12 amino acids. CDR1 and CDR2 from the germline V gene are SGHVS and FQNEAQ.

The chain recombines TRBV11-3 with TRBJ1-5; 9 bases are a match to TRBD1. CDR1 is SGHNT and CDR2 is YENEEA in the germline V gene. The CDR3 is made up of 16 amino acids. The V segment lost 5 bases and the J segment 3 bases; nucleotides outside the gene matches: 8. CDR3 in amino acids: CASSPGGTGNNQPQHF. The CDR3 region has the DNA TGTGCCAGCAGCCCCGGGGGGACAGGGAACAATCAGCCCCAGCATTTT.

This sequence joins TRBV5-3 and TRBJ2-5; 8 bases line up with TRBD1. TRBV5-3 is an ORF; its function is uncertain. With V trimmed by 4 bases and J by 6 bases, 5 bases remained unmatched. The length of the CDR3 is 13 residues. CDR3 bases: TGTGCCAGAAGCCCCGACAGGGGAAAGACCCAGTACTTC. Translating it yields CARSPDRGKTQYF.

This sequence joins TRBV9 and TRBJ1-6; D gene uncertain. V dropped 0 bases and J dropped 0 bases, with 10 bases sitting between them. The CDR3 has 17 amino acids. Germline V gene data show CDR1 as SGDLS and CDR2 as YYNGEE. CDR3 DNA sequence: TGTGCCAGCAGCGTAGGTCAGACAATCTCCTATAATTCACCCCTCCACTTT. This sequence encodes CASSVGQTISYNSPLHF.

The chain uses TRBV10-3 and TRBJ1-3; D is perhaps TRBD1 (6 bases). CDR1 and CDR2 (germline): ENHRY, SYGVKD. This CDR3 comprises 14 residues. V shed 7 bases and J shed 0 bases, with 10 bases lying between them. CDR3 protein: CAITQGSSGNTIYF. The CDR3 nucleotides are TGTGCCATCACTCAGGGGAGCTCTGGAAACACCATATATTTT.